The present T cell receptor beta chain was sequenced within a study of cytomegalovirus exposure and HLA in healthy donors. A multiplex PCR was run with 60 Vbeta primers and 13 Jbeta primers. Sequenced by immunoSEQ multiplex PCR; TCRdb stores in-frame clones only, minus some. The data contain around 130,000 clones, about 70% of them seen just once; the ten biggest clones take up over 2%. V lost 4 bases to trimming and J lost 0 bases; unmatched junction nucleotides: 2. CDR3 length: 14 amino acids. Germline CDR1 reads MDHEN; CDR2 reads SYDVKM. The sequencing input was PBMCs. The origin of this receptor is a woman in her forties in good health and CMV-seropositive. The gene calls are TRBV28 and TRBJ1-1, with 7 bases aligning to TRBD1. The CDR3 here is CASSSGQLNTEAFF. CDR3 coding DNA: TGTGCCAGCAGTTCGGGACAGCTGAACACTGAAGCTTTCTTT.